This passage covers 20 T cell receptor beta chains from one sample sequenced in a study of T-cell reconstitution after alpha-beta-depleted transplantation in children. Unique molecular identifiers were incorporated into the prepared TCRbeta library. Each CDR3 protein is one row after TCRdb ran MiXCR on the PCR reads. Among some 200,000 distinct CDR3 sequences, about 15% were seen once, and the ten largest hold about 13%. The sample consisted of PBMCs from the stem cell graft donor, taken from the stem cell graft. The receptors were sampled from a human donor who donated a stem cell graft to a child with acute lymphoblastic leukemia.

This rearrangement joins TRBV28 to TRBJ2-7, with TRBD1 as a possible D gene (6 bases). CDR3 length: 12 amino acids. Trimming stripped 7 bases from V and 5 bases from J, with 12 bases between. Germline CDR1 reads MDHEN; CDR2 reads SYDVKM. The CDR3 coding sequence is TGTGCCAGCACCCAACAGGGAGACGAGCAGTACTTC. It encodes CASTQQGDEQYF.

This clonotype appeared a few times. The CDR3 spells CASSPQSGSGRAGEQFF. The CDR3 coding sequence is TGTGCCAGCTCACCCCAAAGTGGTAGCGGGAGGGCCGGTGAGCAGTTCTTC. This rearrangement joins TRBV18 to TRBJ2-1; 11 nucleotides line up with TRBD2. Unmatched junction bases numbered 13, after V lost 3 bases and J lost 9 bases. Germline V gene lookup returns CDR1 KGHSH and CDR2 LQKENI. The CDR3 runs to 17 residues. The variable domain in full, completed from reference TRBV18 and TRBJ2-1, reads NAGVMQNPRHLVRRRGQEARLRCSPMKGHSHVYWYRQLPEEGLKFMVYLQKENIIDESGMPKERFSAEFPKEGPSILRIQQVVRGDSAAYFCASSPQSGSGRAGEQFFGPGTRLTVL.

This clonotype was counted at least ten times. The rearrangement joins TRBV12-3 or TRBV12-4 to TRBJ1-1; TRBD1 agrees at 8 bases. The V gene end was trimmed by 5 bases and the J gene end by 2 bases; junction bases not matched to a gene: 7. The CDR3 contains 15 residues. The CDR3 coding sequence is TGTGCCAGCAGTCCTCCGGGACAGGTAAACACTGAAGCTTTCTTT. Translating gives CASSPPGQVNTEAFF.

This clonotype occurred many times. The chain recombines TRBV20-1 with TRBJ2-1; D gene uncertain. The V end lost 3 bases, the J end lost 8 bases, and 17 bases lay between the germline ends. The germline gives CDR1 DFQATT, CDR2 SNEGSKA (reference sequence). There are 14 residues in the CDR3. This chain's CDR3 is CSASPFDTRDEQFF. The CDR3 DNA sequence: TGCAGTGCTAGTCCCTTTGACACAAGGGATGAGCAGTTCTTC.

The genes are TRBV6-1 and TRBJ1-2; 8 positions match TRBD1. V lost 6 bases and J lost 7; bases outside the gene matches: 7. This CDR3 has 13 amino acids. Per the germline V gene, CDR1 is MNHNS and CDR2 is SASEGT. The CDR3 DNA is TGTGCCAGCAGACAGGGACAGGTCGGTGGCTACACCTTC. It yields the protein CASRQGQVGGYTF.

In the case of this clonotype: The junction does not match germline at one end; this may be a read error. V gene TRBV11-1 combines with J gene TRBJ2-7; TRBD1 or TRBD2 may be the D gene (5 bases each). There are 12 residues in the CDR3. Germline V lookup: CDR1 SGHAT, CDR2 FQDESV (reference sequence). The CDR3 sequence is CASSLAGRDASF. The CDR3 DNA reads TGTGCCAGCAGCTTAGCGGGCCGGGACGCCTCCTTC.

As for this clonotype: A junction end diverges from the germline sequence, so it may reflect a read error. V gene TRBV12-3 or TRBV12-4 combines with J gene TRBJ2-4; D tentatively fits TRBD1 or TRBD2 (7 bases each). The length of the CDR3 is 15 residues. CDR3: CASSFPGGAKNTQYF. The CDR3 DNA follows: TGTGCCAGCAGTTTCCCAGGGGGGGCCAAAAACACTCAGTACTTC.

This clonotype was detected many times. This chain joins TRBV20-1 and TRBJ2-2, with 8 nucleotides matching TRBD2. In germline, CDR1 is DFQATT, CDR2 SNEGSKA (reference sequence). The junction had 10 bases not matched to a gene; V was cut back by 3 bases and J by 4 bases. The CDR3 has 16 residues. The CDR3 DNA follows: TGCAGTGCTAGTCGAGCGGGAGAACGTACCACCGGGGAGCTGTTTTTT. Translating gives CSASRAGERTTGELFF.

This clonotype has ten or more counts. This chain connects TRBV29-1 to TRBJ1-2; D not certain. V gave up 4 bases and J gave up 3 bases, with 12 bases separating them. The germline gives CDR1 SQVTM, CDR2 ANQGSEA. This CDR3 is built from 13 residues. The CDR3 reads CSVVEDSYYGYTF. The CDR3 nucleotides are TGCAGCGTTGTAGAGGACTCCTACTATGGCTACACCTTC.

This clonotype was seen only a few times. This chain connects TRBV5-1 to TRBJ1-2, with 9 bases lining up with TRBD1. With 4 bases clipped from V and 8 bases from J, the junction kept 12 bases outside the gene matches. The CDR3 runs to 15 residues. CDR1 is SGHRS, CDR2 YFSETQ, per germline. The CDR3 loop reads CASSPTGGGNRGYTF. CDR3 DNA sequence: TGCGCCAGCAGCCCGACAGGGGGGGGGAATAGAGGCTACACCTTC.

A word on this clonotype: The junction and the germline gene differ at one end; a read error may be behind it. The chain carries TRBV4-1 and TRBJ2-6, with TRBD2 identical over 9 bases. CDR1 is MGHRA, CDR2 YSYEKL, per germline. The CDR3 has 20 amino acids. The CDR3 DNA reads TGCGCCAGCAGCCAAGATCTCCAGCGGGAGGCCCGCTCTGGGGCCAACGGCCTGACTTTC. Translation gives CASSQDLQREARSGANGLTF.

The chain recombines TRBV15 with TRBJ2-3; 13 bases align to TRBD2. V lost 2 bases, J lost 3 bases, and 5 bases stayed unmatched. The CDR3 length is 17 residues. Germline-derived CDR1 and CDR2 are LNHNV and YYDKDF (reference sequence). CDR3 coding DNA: TGTGCCACCAGCAGACCAGGACTAGCGGGAGAAACAGATACGCAGTATTTT. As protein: CATSRPGLAGETDTQYF.

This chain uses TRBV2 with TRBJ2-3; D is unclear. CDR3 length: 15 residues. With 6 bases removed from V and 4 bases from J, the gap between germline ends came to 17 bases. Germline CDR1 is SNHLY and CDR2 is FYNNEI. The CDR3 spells CASRAERMGSDTQYF. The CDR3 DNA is TGTGCCAGCAGGGCTGAGAGGATGGGATCAGATACGCAGTATTTT.

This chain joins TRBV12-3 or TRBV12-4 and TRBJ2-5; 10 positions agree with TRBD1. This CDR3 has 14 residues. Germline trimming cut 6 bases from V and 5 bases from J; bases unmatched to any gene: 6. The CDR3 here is CASRGDRGRETQYF. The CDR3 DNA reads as TGTGCCAGCAGAGGGGACAGGGGAAGGGAGACCCAGTACTTC.

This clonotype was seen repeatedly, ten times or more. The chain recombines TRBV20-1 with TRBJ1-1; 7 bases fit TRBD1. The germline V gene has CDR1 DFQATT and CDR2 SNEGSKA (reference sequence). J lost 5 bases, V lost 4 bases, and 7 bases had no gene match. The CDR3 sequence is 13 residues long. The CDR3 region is CSAIQGIRTEAFF. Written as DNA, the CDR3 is TGCAGTGCTATACAGGGGATCAGGACTGAAGCTTTCTTT.

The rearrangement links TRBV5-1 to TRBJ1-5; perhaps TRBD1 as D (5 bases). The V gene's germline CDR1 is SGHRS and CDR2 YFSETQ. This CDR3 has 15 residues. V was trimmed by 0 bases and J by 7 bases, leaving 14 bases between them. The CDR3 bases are TGCGCCAGCAGCTTGGGTCAGGGCTCAGGGCAGCCCCAGCATTTT. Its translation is CASSLGQGSGQPQHF.

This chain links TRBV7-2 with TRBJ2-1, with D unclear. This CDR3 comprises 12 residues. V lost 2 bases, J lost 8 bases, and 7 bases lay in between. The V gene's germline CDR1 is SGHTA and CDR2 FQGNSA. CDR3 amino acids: CASSLRRDEQFF. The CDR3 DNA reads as TGTGCCAGCAGCTTACGCCGCGATGAGCAGTTCTTC.

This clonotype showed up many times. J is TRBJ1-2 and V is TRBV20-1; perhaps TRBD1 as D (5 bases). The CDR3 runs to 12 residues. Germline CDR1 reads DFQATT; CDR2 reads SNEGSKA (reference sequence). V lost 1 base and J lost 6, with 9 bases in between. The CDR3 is CSARGVGDGYTF. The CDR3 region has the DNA TGCAGTGCTAGAGGCGTGGGGGATGGCTACACCTTC.

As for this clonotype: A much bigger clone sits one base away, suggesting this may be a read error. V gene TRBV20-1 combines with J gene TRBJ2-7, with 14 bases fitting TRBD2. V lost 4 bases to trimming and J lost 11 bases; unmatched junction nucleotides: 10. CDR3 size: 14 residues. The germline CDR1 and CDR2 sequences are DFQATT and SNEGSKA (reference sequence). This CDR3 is CSAIEGTSGGPKYF. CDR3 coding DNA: TGCAGTGCTATCGAGGGGACTAGCGGGGGACCAAAGTACTTC.

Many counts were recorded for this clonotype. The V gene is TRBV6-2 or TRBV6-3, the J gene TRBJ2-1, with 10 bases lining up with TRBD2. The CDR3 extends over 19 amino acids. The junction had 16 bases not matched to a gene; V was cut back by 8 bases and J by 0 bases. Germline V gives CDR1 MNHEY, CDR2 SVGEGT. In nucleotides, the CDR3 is TGTGCCAGCCAAAACGCGGTAGTAGCGGGAGGATCCTCCTACAATGAGCAGTTCTTC. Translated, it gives CASQNAVVAGGSSYNEQFF.